This T cell receptor beta chain is drawn from a study of CD8+ T cells in alopecia areata. Study at large: Patients in the study were on tofacitinib for 6 to 18 months, then off it for 6 months. Study-level points and caveats: Mouse data revealed clearer TCR sharing than patient data did, a gap possibly tied to HLA. Persistence of many expanded lesional clones was seen in scalp and blood during tofacitinib.

Following RNA extraction, reverse transcription yielded cDNA that acted as the sequencing template. TCRdb's table, derived via immunoSEQ multiplex PCR, lists solely in-frame clones and lacks some. The repertoire holds hundreds of thousands of clones, with roughly three fifths as singletons. V was clipped by 1 base and J by 2 bases, with 6 bases between them. This CDR3 is built from 13 residues. Germline lookup yields CDR1 SGDLS and CDR2 YYNGEE. As to this clone: No antigen is known for it.

Noted treatment: oral pan-JAK inhibitor, 5-10 mg twice daily. Both peripheral blood and punch biopsies of lesional scalp skin were obtained from patients who had alopecia areata. This sequence was found in a human donor with alopecia areata. Sequenced material: CD4+ T cells sorted from blood, taken at week 44, from a patient treated with tofacitinib. The chain joins TRBV9 to TRBJ1-1; no clear D gene. The CDR3 sequence: CASSVSINTEAFF. CDR3 DNA: TGTGCCAGCAGCGTAAGCATTAACACTGAAGCTTTCTTT.